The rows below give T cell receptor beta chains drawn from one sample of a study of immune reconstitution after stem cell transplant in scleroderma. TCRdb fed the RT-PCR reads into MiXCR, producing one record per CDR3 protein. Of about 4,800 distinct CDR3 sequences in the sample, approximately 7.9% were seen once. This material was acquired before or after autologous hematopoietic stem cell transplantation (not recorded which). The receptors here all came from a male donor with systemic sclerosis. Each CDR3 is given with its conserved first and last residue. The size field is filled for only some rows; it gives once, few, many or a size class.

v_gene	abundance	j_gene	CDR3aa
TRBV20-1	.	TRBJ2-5	CSARRGETQYF
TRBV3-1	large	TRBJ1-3	CASSQVVGTGNTIYF
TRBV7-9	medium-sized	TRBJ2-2	CASSLKPSGTGELFF
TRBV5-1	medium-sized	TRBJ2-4	CASSLLGQGKAKNIQYF
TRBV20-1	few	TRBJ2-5	CSARWETQYF
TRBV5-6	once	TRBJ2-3	CASSLVEVPDTQYF
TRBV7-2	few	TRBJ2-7	CASSLRPTAPGSAQSYEQYF
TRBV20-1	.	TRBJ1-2	CSAASGDRGHGYTF
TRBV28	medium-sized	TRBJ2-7	CASSFLRKLEQYF
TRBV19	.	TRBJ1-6	CASSMENSPLHF
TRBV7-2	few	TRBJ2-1	CASSSTSGLPPNNEQFF
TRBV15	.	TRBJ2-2	CATSIQGTNTGELFF
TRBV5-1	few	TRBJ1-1	CASSLGTGITEAFF
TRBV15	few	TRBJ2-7	CATSRGTSGDYEQYF
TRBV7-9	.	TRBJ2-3	CASSPRRGQKSTDTQYF
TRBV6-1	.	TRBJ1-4	CASLAWAGSNREKLFF
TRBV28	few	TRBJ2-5	CASSFQTSGHQETQYF
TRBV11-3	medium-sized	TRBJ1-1	CASSFGPNTEAFF
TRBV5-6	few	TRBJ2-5	CASRRTGMGETQYF
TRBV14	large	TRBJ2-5	CASSQGRDRETQYF
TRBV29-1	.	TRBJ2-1	CSVARGSDEQFF